These 30 T cell receptor beta chains share one sample of origin, sequenced in a study of blood T cell repertoires in COVID-19. Profiling relied on immunoSEQ multiplex PCR, and the TCRdb table lists in-frame clones only, not all of them. Of 120,000 or so clones in the sample, approximately 83% were seen once. Sequences were obtained from peripheral blood. Receptors originate from an elderly woman with acute or convalescent COVID-19.

The genes are TRBV18 and TRBJ1-1; 7 bases fit TRBD1. The CDR3 runs 13 residues. V trimming: 3 bases; J trimming: 3 bases; junction bases outside the gene matches: 1. Germline V gene lookup returns CDR1 KGHSH and CDR2 LQKENI. The CDR3, as DNA: TGTGCCAGCTCACCTCAGGGGGACACTGAAGCTTTCTTT. Translated, it gives CASSPQGDTEAFF.

The chain has TRBV24-1 and TRBJ1-2; D not certain. The V and J ends lost 4 bases and 1 base respectively, with 9 bases between them. The CDR3 length is 14 residues. The germline CDR1 and CDR2 sequences are KGHDR and SFDVKD. CDR3 in DNA: TGTGCCACCAGTGAGGGAGGGATTAACTATGGCTACACCTTC. It translates to CATSEGGINYGYTF.

The chain carries TRBV29-1 and TRBJ1-1; D is perhaps TRBD1 (6 bases). The CDR3 loop spans 10 amino acids. Trimming removed 4 bases at V and 10 bases at J, with 10 bases between. Germline V lookup: CDR1 SQVTM, CDR2 ANQGSEA. CDR3 amino acids: CSVGQDRAFF. CDR3 bases: TGCAGCGTTGGACAGGATCGAGCTTTCTTT.

The rearrangement links TRBV19 to TRBJ1-4; perhaps TRBD1 as D (5 bases). The CDR3 loop spans 16 amino acids. Between the trimmed V and J ends, which lost 3 bases and 7 bases, there was a span of 18 bases. Germline CDR1 reads LNHDA; CDR2 reads SQIVND (reference sequence). The CDR3: CASSIQDKLRGEKLFF. The CDR3 DNA reads TGTGCCAGTAGTATTCAGGACAAGCTAAGGGGTGAAAAACTGTTTTTT.

The chain combines TRBV5-1 with TRBJ2-1, with 7 bases matching TRBD1. The V and J ends lost 5 bases and 4 bases, in that order; junction bases with no gene match: 6. Germline V lookup: CDR1 SGHRS, CDR2 YFSETQ. The CDR3 length is 14 residues. CDR3 DNA sequence: TGCGCCAGCAGTCCAGGACAGGCTTACAATGAGCAGTTCTTC. Translation: CASSPGQAYNEQFF. Full variable domain (outside the CDR3, taken from reference TRBV5-1 and TRBJ2-1): KAGVTQTPRYLIKTRGQQVTLSCSPISGHRSVSWYQQTPGQGLQFLFEYFSETQRNKGNFPGRFSGRQFSNSRSEMNVSTLELGDSALYLCASSPGQAYNEQFFGPGTRLTVL.

On this clone: An end of the junction differs from the germline gene, which may be a read error. The chain joins TRBV28 to TRBJ1-1; no firm D call. CDR3 length: 15 residues. Germline V gene sequence: CDR1 MDHEN, CDR2 SYDVKM. This CDR3 is CASSVRRRWNAEAFF. DNA for the CDR3: TGTGCCAGCAGCGTAAGACGGCGGTGGAACGCTGAAGCTTTCTTT.

The chain carries TRBV4-2 and TRBJ1-4; D not certain. Germline CDR1 reads LGHNA; CDR2 reads YNFKEQ. The CDR3 runs 17 residues. V was clipped by 5 bases and J by 6 bases, with 22 bases between them. The CDR3 DNA reads as TGTGCCAGCAGCAAGCTACAGACACTCGGACTGTATGAAAAACTGTTTTTT. It encodes CASSKLQTLGLYEKLFF.

This clone was picked up a small number of times. The V and J genes are TRBV6-5 and TRBJ1-1; 8 positions match TRBD1. Looked up from germline, CDR1 is MNHEY and CDR2 is SVGAGI. Germline trimming cut 5 bases from V and 5 bases from J; bases unmatched to any gene: 4. The CDR3 has 13 amino acids. The CDR3 sequence is CASSRQGRTEAFF. The CDR3 DNA follows: TGTGCCAGCAGTAGACAGGGGCGGACTGAAGCTTTCTTT.

J is TRBJ2-1 and V is TRBV5-1, with 9 nucleotides matching TRBD1. The V and J ends lost 5 bases and 4 bases, in that order; junction bases with no gene match: 7. The CDR3 length is 15 residues. Germline CDR1 SGHRS, CDR2 YFSETQ. CDR3 nucleotides: TGCGCCAGCAGGCCTCGGGACAGGGAGTACAATGAGCAGTTCTTC. Protein product: CASRPRDREYNEQFF.

V is TRBV5-1 and J is TRBJ2-3, with D possibly being TRBD2 (6 bases). The CDR3 runs 13 residues. In germline, CDR1 is SGHRS, CDR2 YFSETQ. Between the trimmed V and J ends, which lost 7 bases and 6 bases, there was a span of 15 bases. Here the CDR3 reads CASGEAGYDTQYF. CDR3 DNA sequence: TGCGCCAGCGGGGAGGCGGGTTACGATACGCAGTATTTT.

This chain connects TRBV11-1 to TRBJ2-5, with D hard to call. V was trimmed by 5 bases and J by 4 bases, leaving 5 bases between them. Germline loops: CDR1 SGHAT, CDR2 FQDESV (reference sequence). This CDR3 has 11 amino acids. The CDR3 region is CASSTVETQYF. CDR3 nucleotide sequence: TGTGCCAGCAGCACAGTAGAGACCCAGTACTTC. The full variable domain, its missing parts supplied by reference TRBV11-1 and TRBJ2-5, is EAEVAQSPRYKITEKSQAVAFWCDPISGHATLYWYRQILGQGPELLVQFQDESVVDDSQLPKDRFSAERLKGVDSTLKIQPAELGDSAMYLCASSTVETQYFGPGTRLLVL.

The rearrangement uses TRBV19 and TRBJ2-5, with D maybe TRBD2 (6 bases). Trimming removed 7 bases at V and 0 bases at J, with 12 bases between. This CDR3 has 14 residues. Germline V gene sequence: CDR1 LNHDA, CDR2 SQIVND (reference sequence). The CDR3 here is CASKRDFHQETQYF. The CDR3 DNA reads as TGTGCCAGTAAACGGGACTTTCACCAAGAGACCCAGTACTTC.

The V gene is TRBV12-5, the J gene TRBJ2-5; D is possibly TRBD2 (5 bases). V lost 4 bases to trimming and J lost 5 bases, with 11 bases between them. CDR1 and CDR2 from the germline V gene are LGHNT and FRNRAP. There are 13 residues in the CDR3. CDR3 sequence: CASGYGVRETQYF. Here the CDR3 DNA reads TGTGCTAGTGGTTACGGGGTCCGGGAGACCCAGTACTTC.

The chain recombines TRBV15 with TRBJ1-1, with D tentatively TRBD1 (6 bases). V was cut by 4 bases and J by 0 bases, with 15 bases left in between. CDR3 length: 16 amino acids. CDR1 and CDR2 (germline): LNHNV, YYDKDF (reference sequence). CDR3 nucleotides: TGTGCCACCAGCATCCCAGCGGACAGAATGAACACTGAAGCTTTCTTT. Translating it yields CATSIPADRMNTEAFF.

Remarks on this clone: The junction shows a germline mismatch at one end, possibly a read error. The CDR3 DNA is TGTGCCAGCAGTGGCCCCCCTTCGAACAGGGGCCACCGGGTTCACTTC. As protein: CASSGPPSNRGHRVHF. V gene TRBV6-1 combines with J gene TRBJ1-2; 7 bases agree with TRBD1. The germline gives CDR1 MNHNS, CDR2 SASEGT. There are 16 residues in the CDR3.

This chain joins TRBV19 and TRBJ2-2; 12 bases fit TRBD2. Germline-derived CDR1 and CDR2 are LNHDA and SQIVND (reference sequence). This CDR3 spans 15 amino acids. Losses at the gene ends were 6 bases for V and 4 bases for J; bases not matched to a gene: 3. CDR3 in amino acids: CASSTSGGPTGELFF. The CDR3 bases are TGTGCCAGTAGCACTAGCGGGGGGCCCACCGGGGAGCTGTTTTTT.

The rearrangement uses TRBV6-6 and TRBJ1-4, with 7 bases lining up with TRBD1. This CDR3 spans 14 amino acids. J gave up 3 bases and V 8 bases, and 6 bases lay outside the gene matches. The germline V gene has CDR1 MNHNY and CDR2 SVGAGI (reference sequence). CDR3 bases: TGTGCCAGCTCCGACAGGGCAGCTAATGAAAAACTGTTTTTT. Its protein product is CASSDRAANEKLFF.

This clone was detected only a few times. The rearrangement uses TRBV7-9 and TRBJ2-1, with 8 bases that match TRBD1. Germline V gives CDR1 SEHNR, CDR2 FQNEAQ (reference sequence). Losses at the gene ends were 3 bases for V and 9 bases for J; bases not matched to a gene: 7. The CDR3 is made up of 14 amino acids. CDR3 protein: CASSLGQAYGEQFF. In DNA, the CDR3 is TGTGCCAGCAGCTTGGGACAGGCGTACGGTGAGCAGTTCTTC.

This CDR3 reads CARSLGAGRINQPQHF. CDR3 DNA: TGTGCCAGAAGCTTAGGGGCGGGACGGATCAATCAGCCCCAGCATTTT. The chain joins TRBV7-5 to TRBJ1-5. TRBV7-5 is noted as a pseudogene. The CDR3 runs to 16 residues.

This chain uses TRBV4-3 with TRBJ1-2; a possible D gene is TRBD1 (5 bases). Germline-derived CDR1 and CDR2 are LGHNA and YSLEER. The CDR3 loop spans 17 amino acids. The V and J ends lost 1 base and 7 bases respectively, with 22 bases between them. This CDR3 reads CASSQGLVGQGFSGYTF. In DNA, the CDR3 is TGCGCCAGCAGCCAAGGCCTGGTAGGGCAGGGTTTTTCTGGCTACACCTTC.

The J gene is TRBJ2-7, the V gene TRBV5-1; 14 nucleotides align to TRBD2. The CDR3 covers 16 residues. V shed 4 bases, J shed 5 bases, and the junction held 8 bases outside the gene matches. Germline CDR1 reads SGHRS; CDR2 reads YFSETQ. The CDR3 spells CASSPRTSGGPNEQYF. CDR3 bases: TGCGCCAGCAGCCCGAGGACTAGCGGGGGGCCGAACGAGCAGTACTTC.

This CDR3 is CASSRQGPSGGAGELFF. The CDR3 nucleotides read TGCGCCAGCAGCCGTCAGGGACCTAGCGGGGGGGCCGGGGAGCTGTTTTTT. This rearrangement joins TRBV5-1 to TRBJ2-2, with 12 bases identical to TRBD2. Germline V gives CDR1 SGHRS, CDR2 YFSETQ. V lost 4 bases and J lost 6; bases outside the gene matches: 10. The CDR3 is 17 residues long.

The genes are TRBV7-2 and TRBJ2-3; 9 bases line up with TRBD2. This CDR3 contains 14 residues. Looked up from germline, CDR1 is SGHTA and CDR2 is FQGNSA. Losses at the gene ends were 8 bases for V and 4 bases for J; bases not matched to a gene: 7. The CDR3: CASARRGGADTQYF. The CDR3 region has the DNA TGTGCCAGCGCCCGGCGCGGGGGGGCAGATACGCAGTATTTT.

The chain uses TRBV7-3 and TRBJ1-1; D may be TRBD1 (6 bases). Germline CDR1 reads SGHTA; CDR2 reads FQGTGA. The length of the CDR3 is 13 residues. Trimming shortened V by 6 bases and J by 7 bases, and 15 bases separated the two germline ends. The CDR3 region has the DNA TGTGCCAGCAGACAAGGACAGATGGGTGAAGCTTTCTTT. It codes for CASRQGQMGEAFF. Full variable domain (rest looked up from reference TRBV7-3 and TRBJ1-1): GAGVSQTPSNKVTEKGKYVELRCDPISGHTALYWYRQSLGQGPEFLIYFQGTGAADDSGLPNDRFFAVRPEGSVSTLKIQRTERGDSAVYLCASRQGQMGEAFFGQGTRLTVV.

This sequence joins TRBV28 and TRBJ1-2; TRBD1 matches at 7 bases. This CDR3 has 15 residues. Trimming removed 5 bases from V and 0 bases from J; junction bases left unmatched: 6. The V gene's germline CDR1 is MDHEN and CDR2 SYDVKM. The CDR3 coding sequence is TGTGCCAGCAGTGCCCCAGGGGGAGCTAACTATGGCTACACCTTC. Its translation: CASSAPGGANYGYTF.

CDR3 amino acids: CASSSGDRKNIQYF. The CDR3 DNA reads as TGTGCCAGCAGCTCGGGGGACAGGAAAAACATTCAGTACTTC. This chain connects TRBV5-4 to TRBJ2-4, with 8 bases aligning to TRBD1. The CDR3 totals 14 residues. Trimming took 3 bases from V and 4 from J; bases not matched to a gene: 3. Per the germline V gene, CDR1 is SGHNT and CDR2 is YYREEE (reference sequence).

V and J are TRBV19 and TRBJ1-2, with TRBD1 matching 9 bases. With V trimmed by 4 bases and J by 7 bases, 10 bases remained unmatched. Germline CDR1 and CDR2: LNHDA and SQIVND (reference sequence). The CDR3 is 15 amino acids. The CDR3 here is CASSTTGTGISGYTF. CDR3 sequence (DNA): TGTGCCAGTAGTACAACCGGGACAGGGATATCTGGCTACACCTTC.

This chain links TRBV24-1 with TRBJ1-5; no clear D. Germline values: CDR1 KGHDR, CDR2 SFDVKD. CDR3 length equals 14 residues. The V and J ends lost 2 bases and 4 bases respectively, with 8 bases between them. CDR3 protein: CATSDYQVNQPQHF. CDR3 nucleotides: TGTGCCACCAGTGATTATCAGGTAAATCAGCCCCAGCATTTT.

The J gene is TRBJ1-1, the V gene TRBV7-9; D call uncertain. Between the trimmed V and J ends, which lost 5 bases and 1 base, there was a span of 14 bases. CDR3 length equals 15 residues. Germline CDR1 and CDR2: SEHNR and FQNEAQ (reference sequence). CDR3 in amino acids: CASSHWRRTNTEAFF. Here the CDR3 DNA reads TGTGCCAGCAGCCATTGGAGGCGGACGAACACTGAAGCTTTCTTT.

J is TRBJ2-5 and V is TRBV7-8; 9 bases line up with TRBD2. Germline V gene data show CDR1 as SGHVS and CDR2 as FQNEAQ. The trim removed 3 bases at V and 1 base at J, leaving 6 bases unmatched. The CDR3 is 16 residues long. This CDR3 reads CASSLGRGGPQETQYF. CDR3 bases: TGTGCCAGCAGCTTGGGGCGGGGGGGCCCCCAAGAGACCCAGTACTTC.